One TCR beta chain is described in this entry. Its antigen is currently not known. No clone much larger than this one lies a single base away; base qualities are absent. This sample was included in a study of cytomegalovirus exposure and HLA in healthy donors (dated by TCRdb to the late 2010s). In the study overall: In an earlier analysis of 450 to 750 of the donors, 276 Gb of sequence data and 95 million to 130 million unique TCR beta sequences from about 179 million T cells were reported. All discovery cohort repertoires had been generated on a single sequencing platform. Among roughly 400 genotyped donors of the cohort, an average of approximately 250,000 unique TCR beta nucleotide sequences were sequenced per donor, 15% to 20% of them non-productive. Typing coverage differed by locus: A, B, C, DRB1 and DQB1 were typed in about 629-640 donors, DQA1 in 522, DPA1 in 600 to 610, and DPB1 in 450 to 490. Roughly 290 gigabases of sequencing data and approximately 92 million unique TCR sequences made up an early release that covered 500 to 700 HLA-typed donors. An earlier analysis of around 540 of the donors applied high-throughput TCR beta sequencing to assess whether each TCR beta V gene segment acted as functional or pseudogenic. Of the roughly 400 genotyped donors, about 84% fell in the genetic ancestry cluster associated with self-reported Caucasian donors. A later genetic analysis used genome-wide SNP genotypes for about 60% of the roughly 700 donors, treating that subset as a discovery cohort. Because of strong linkage in the cohort, 5 or 6 DR-DQ haplotypes were treated as single units for association and clustering. HLA typing included class I and class II loci at four-digit resolution. In the later analysis, no new phenotypic data were used to find candidate immune exposures; instead, reliance was placed on TCR beta sequences and their occurrence across donors. A later analysis re-analyzed previously published TCR beta repertoires from approximately 670 donors and added high-resolution HLA genotyping to study TCR occurrence patterns. Using immunosequencing, the study profiled T cell repertoires from 640 or so subjects and related those repertoires to cytomegalovirus serostatus. To predict cytomegalovirus infection status, the study combined high-throughput TCR immunosequencing, statistical association of individual TCRs with disease status, and machine learning. The aim of the study was to test whether cataloging public T cell receptors could identify signatures of past pathogen exposure. Alongside the repertoire data, information on donor age, sex, ethnicity and CMV serostatus was compiled. Along with the roughly 710-subject first cohort, a separate validation cohort of over a hundred different subjects was used. Points the paper makes about the study in general: In a later analysis, most CMV-associated TCR beta chains were found to appear HLA-restricted, with HLA associations seemingly driven largely by CMV exposure. When HLA alleles, especially DR and DQ, strongly co-occurred, attributing TCR associations to individual alleles was difficult. Most TCR sequences were seen in very few donors, while some public TCRs were found in many individuals. Linkage disequilibrium might explain the correlated functional status among segregating V segments, but an unknown experimental factor could not be excluded. For the cohort, immune exposure information was limited to CMV serostatus. Three of the identified cytomegalovirus-associated TCR beta chains were confirmed in vitro to be specific for cytomegalovirus antigens. V-gene and J-gene trimming of TCR beta chains was associated with a missense DCLRE1C variant in a later genetic analysis, and the association was replicated in an independent cohort. The study gave a list of 150 to 200 TCR beta chains associated with cytomegalovirus. Because HLA typing was missing for some donors at each locus, association tests included only the typed subset. At a false discovery rate of 0.05, a later analysis linked under 20,000 TCR beta sequences to specific HLA alleles. In an earlier analysis of about 600 of the donors, most TCR beta V segments appeared in productive rearrangements about 90% or about 30% of the time, broadly matching IMGT annotations. Roughly uniform sequencing depth across donors was assumed in presence/absence analyses, although this assumption may not hold. According to a later analysis, parvovirus B19, influenza, CMV and Epstein-Barr virus appeared linked to several top co-occurrence clusters. Because counts were too low, more than 15 rarely observed V segments, including chromosome 9 orphons, were excluded from the earlier analysis of roughly 580 of the donors. According to a later analysis, TCR association rates differed among HLA loci, with DRB1 alleles showing the most associated TCRs and HLA-C alleles showing the fewest. In a later analysis, HLA-associated TCR beta chains showed more clonal expansion and lower generation probabilities than non-associated chains that were equally common. A later genetic analysis reported fewer N-insertions in productive TCRs among donors in an Asian-associated ancestry cluster than the approximately 670-donor mean. In this cohort, only TCR beta chains were sequenced, and detectable features were limited by the absence of alpha or paired-chain data. Some IMGT-functional V segments, including TRBV6-2 and TRBV6-3, could not be distinguished by the 87-base-pair reads and were therefore excluded. According to the authors, the approach could potentially be generalized to other disease states and immunological phenotypes. A further reported finding was that TCR beta sequences accurately predicted the HLA-A and HLA-B alleles for most subjects in the first cohort. The classifier was reported to diagnose cytomegalovirus status with high specificity and sensitivity in both the original cohort and the validation cohort. A group of highly shared sequence variants was considered likely to be a technical artifact of the sequencing pipeline.

Library preparation was by the immunoSEQ multiplex PCR assay. For the multiplex PCR, a mixture combining 60 forward primers for TCR Vbeta segments and 13 reverse primers for TCR Jbeta segments was used. Amplification of the CDR3 region of rearranged TCR beta genes was performed with a multiplex PCR assay on genomic DNA. Amplified TCR beta libraries were sequenced as 87-base-pair reads on the Illumina HiSeq System. The authors' analysis ran thus. A later analysis tallied approximately 87 million unique TCR beta chains across the approximately 670 repertoires, and 10 million to 11 million of those chains were shared by two or more donors. Raw reads were error-corrected and collapsed into unique sequences by a nearest-neighbor algorithm in which closely related sequences were merged to remove PCR and sequencing errors. To assign V, D and J gene segments, CDR3 sequences were aligned to IMGT reference sequences. Each retained sequence needed at least a six-nucleotide match to both a V gene segment and a J gene segment. A rearrangement was called productive if the CDR3 had no stop codons and remained in frame with V and J, and every other rearrangement was called non-productive. Following IMGT convention, CDR3 was defined as the stretch from the second conserved V-encoded cysteine up to the conserved J-encoded phenylalanine. In an earlier analysis of just under 600 of the donors, sequences lacking an unambiguous match to a single V gene segment were excluded. An earlier analysis of 587 of the donors classified V segments as functional when productive rearrangements were above 56.7% and as segregating when the standard deviation between donors was above 5%. To diagnose cytomegalovirus status from the catalog of TCR beta chain sequences, a statistical classification framework was built. A later analysis assigned V and J genes by comparing TCR nucleotide sequences with IMGT/GENE-DB human TR gene sequences. In a later analysis, CDR3 sequences and most-parsimonious VDJ recombination scenarios were assigned using the TCRdist pipeline. In a later analysis, each TCR beta chain was defined by its CDR3 amino acid sequence together with its V-gene family, and reads lacking a unique V-gene family were excluded. As a way to deal with suspected cross-contamination and a sequencing artifact, a later analysis dropped approximately 590 nucleotide sequences that were highly shared and had low generation probability. A later analysis calculated a clonal expansion index for each public chain from normalized within-repertoire ranks of inferred template counts. A later analysis computed generation probabilities with a VDJ recombination model fitted to out-of-frame rearrangements, and checked the results against IGoR. Hypergeometric tests were used in a later analysis to score TCR-TCR, TCR-HLA and TCR-CMV co-occurrence, with a repertoire-size bias correction applied to the TCR pairs. To estimate false discovery rates, a later analysis permuted the HLA or CMV assignments 20 times. In a later analysis, co-occurring TCRs were grouped using DBSCAN, and TCRdist sequence similarity was added for clustering within HLA-allele-positive subsets. Co-occurrence clustering excluded repertoires with fewer than 30,000 or more than 120,000 public chains, plus five with anomalous nucleotide sharing. TCRdb re-hosts the immuneACCESS table, in-frame sequences only. Its copies lack some clones; in the studies checked, an unresolved V gene accounts for under half of them, and the cause for the rest is not known. V, J and clone size were drawn from that table, and D and trimming were deduced from the DNA. The sample profile shows 150,000 or so clones; roughly 82% of them were found once. The ten largest clones add up to more than 6.5% of the sample.

In total, approximately 690 healthy bone marrow donors made up the cohort. All cohort members were sampled while nominally healthy, although unrecorded immune exposures were likely present. The donor tested CMV seropositive and was one of the 289 seropositive cohort members. Every donor gave a peripheral blood sample, and the peripheral blood mononuclear cells from that sample were used for TCR beta sequencing. Genomic DNA extraction from the blood cell samples was performed with the Qiagen DNeasy Blood Extraction Kit. Trimming takes 7 bases from V and 3 bases from J, and the germline ends sit 19 bases apart. The CDR3 spans 15 residues, from the cysteine through the phenylalanine. Only the CDR3 region is kept as DNA, spanning 45 bases read in frame from base 1. The germline V gene gives CDR1 as MDHEN and CDR2 as SYDVKM.

This clonotype originated in a woman aged 45-65 years in good health and CMV-seropositive. The V and J genes are TRBV28 and TRBJ2-7, with TRBD2 as a weak D call on 7 bases. The sequenced material came from PBMCs. At the DNA level, the sequence is TGTGCCAGCATAGGGGGGGCCCGAAAAAGCTACGAGCAGTACTTC. Its translation reads: CASIGGARKSYEQYF. Reference TRBV28 and TRBJ2-7 genes cover what lies past the CDR3, so the full variable domain is DVKVTQSSRYLVKRTGEKVFLECVQDMDHENMFWYRQDPGLGLRLIYFSYDVKMKEKGDIPEGYSVSREKKERFSLILESASTNQTSMYLCASIGGARKSYEQYFGPGTRLTVT.